This T cell receptor beta chain was recovered during a study of blood T cells in healthy people across ages. This clonotype was detected a few times. A second about 7 to 12 cycle PCR used barcoded and J-beta primers. TCRdb used MiXCR to reprocess the 5' RACE reads, holding one entry per CDR3 protein. Of 550,000 to 650,000 distinct CDR3 sequences listed, 25% to 35% are singletons. V dropped 1 base and J dropped 3 bases, with 5 bases sitting between them. Germline V gene lookup returns CDR1 SGHDN and CDR2 FVKESK. The CDR3 sequence is 13 residues long. These same records also appear under a second study, on T cells of mothers and their children.

The J gene is TRBJ2-3, the V gene TRBV14, with D unresolved. Material for sequencing was blood. The receptor was isolated from a boy between 2 and 10 years old in good health. The CDR3 protein is CASSQAFTDTQYF. For the CDR3, the DNA is TGTGCCAGCAGCCAAGCTTTTACAGATACGCAGTATTTT.